One sample yielded the 12 T cell receptor beta chains listed below, sequenced in a study of CD8 T cells in ankylosing spondylitis. Study-level points and caveats: Blood of patients with ankylosing spondylitis appeared to be characterized by a TCR beta motif of eight or nine highly homologous variants.

No antigens are known for them. In TCRdb, the 5' RACE reads were re-called with MiXCR into one record per CDR3 protein. Here the sample spans about 750,000 distinct CDR3 sequences, roughly 19% being singletons. The sequencing input was blood, either unsorted or a sorted T cell fraction (not recorded which). All receptors come from a male donor with ankylosing spondylitis.

Regarding this clonotype: A read error is likely, as this CDR3 ends without the conserved phenylalanine or tryptophan. The chain joins TRBV10-3 to TRBJ1-1, with D unclear. This CDR3 has 12 amino acids. CDR1 ENHRY and CDR2 SYGVKD come from the germline V gene. Trimming left V 10 bases short and J 3 bases short, with 12 bases between. The CDR3 sequence: CASKGSDTEAFL. The CDR3 region has the DNA TGTGCCAGCAAAGGATCGGACACTGAAGCTTTCCTT.

The V call is TRBV12-3 or TRBV12-4, the J call TRBJ1-2; no definite D call. The CDR3 runs 15 residues. The V end was cut by 5 bases, the J end by 8 bases, with 21 bases between. Here the CDR3 reads CASSPNSGRARGYTF. The CDR3 coding sequence is TGTGCCAGCAGTCCCAATTCCGGGAGGGCGAGGGGCTACACCTTC.

This clonotype was recorded a few times. This chain connects TRBV28 to TRBJ2-3, with TRBD1 matching over 7 bases. The V gene end was trimmed by 5 bases and the J gene end by 4 bases; junction bases not matched to a gene: 18. Germline CDR1 and CDR2: MDHEN and SYDVKM. CDR3 size: 18 residues. CDR3: CASSIIGTPTGFPDTQYF. The CDR3 bases are TGTGCCAGCAGTATTATAGGCACCCCGACAGGGTTCCCAGATACGCAGTATTTT.

This CDR3 is CASSQDGLSNQPQHF. The DNA for the CDR3 is TGTGCCAGCAGCCAAGATGGGCTCAGCAATCAGCCCCAGCATTTT. The chain combines TRBV3-1 with TRBJ1-5; the D is unclear. The V and J ends lost 0 bases and 1 base respectively, with 7 bases between them. This CDR3 spans 15 amino acids. Germline assignment: CDR1 LGHDT and CDR2 YNNKEL (reference sequence).

The V gene is TRBV5-1, the J gene TRBJ1-6, with 10 positions matching TRBD1. Germline V lookup: CDR1 SGHRS, CDR2 YFSETQ. This CDR3 region has 16 residues. The V segment lost 5 bases and the J segment 5 bases; nucleotides outside the gene matches: 7. The CDR3 protein is CASRTTGGVDNSPLHF. Written as DNA, the CDR3 is TGCGCCAGCAGGACGACAGGGGGCGTCGATAATTCACCCCTCCACTTT.

This clonotype was recorded a few times. The chain has TRBV6-5 and TRBJ2-7; 8 bases align to TRBD2. This CDR3 has 17 residues. Unmatched junction bases numbered 18, after V lost 5 bases and J lost 6 bases. The germline CDR1 and CDR2 sequences are MNHEY and SVGAGI. CDR3 amino acids: CASSHGFSRASGSEQYF. CDR3 DNA: TGTGCCAGCAGTCACGGGTTCTCTCGAGCTAGCGGGTCCGAGCAGTACTTC.

V gene TRBV5-1 combines with J gene TRBJ2-7, with 12 bases that match TRBD1. Losses at the gene ends were 3 bases for V and 5 bases for J; bases not matched to a gene: 3. CDR1 SGHRS and CDR2 YFSETQ come from the germline V gene. CDR3 length: 14 residues. CDR3 nucleotides: TGCGCCAGCAGCTGGGGACAGGGGGCCGACGAGCAGTACTTC. It translates to CASSWGQGADEQYF. Complete variable domain (other parts from reference TRBV5-1 and TRBJ2-7): KAGVTQTPRYLIKTRGQQVTLSCSPISGHRSVSWYQQTPGQGLQFLFEYFSETQRNKGNFPGRFSGRQFSNSRSEMNVSTLELGDSALYLCASSWGQGADEQYFGPGTRLTVT.

This clonotype was observed a handful of times. The genes are TRBV4-3 and TRBJ2-2; TRBD1 might be the D (5 bases). This CDR3 has 15 amino acids. The V gene's germline CDR1 is LGHNA and CDR2 YSLEER. The germline V and J ends were trimmed by 3 bases and 0 bases, with 8 bases remaining between them. Here the CDR3 reads CASSHDRANTGELFF. CDR3 in DNA: TGCGCCAGCAGCCACGACAGAGCGAACACCGGGGAGCTGTTTTTT.

This chain joins TRBV28 and TRBJ2-1; D unclear. The CDR3 contains 15 residues. V lost 5 bases and J lost 5, with 16 bases in between. The germline gives CDR1 MDHEN, CDR2 SYDVKM. The CDR3 loop is CASSRHEEWNNEQFF. As DNA, the CDR3 is TGTGCCAGCAGTCGCCACGAAGAGTGGAACAATGAGCAGTTCTTC.

This chain links TRBV15 with TRBJ1-6; D is undetermined. This CDR3 spans 17 amino acids. V gave up 0 bases and J gave up 1 base, with 10 bases separating them. CDR1 and CDR2 from the germline V gene are LNHNV and YYDKDF (reference sequence). DNA for the CDR3: TGTGCCACCAGCAGAGAGCTCCAGGATTCCTATAATTCACCCCTCCACTTT. Encoded protein: CATSRELQDSYNSPLHF.

The rearrangement joins TRBV10-3 to TRBJ2-7; D not certain. Germline values: CDR1 ENHRY, CDR2 SYGVKD. Trimming took 2 bases from V and 4 from J, leaving 30 bases between them. The CDR3 covers 20 residues. As DNA, the CDR3 is TGTGCCATCAGTGAGCCAAAGGGCCCATCTTACCTGCGCGACGAGTACGAGCAGTACTTC. This translates into CAISEPKGPSYLRDEYEQYF.

This clonotype was recorded a few times. This chain links TRBV14 with TRBJ2-1; 9 nucleotides agree with TRBD2. Looked up from germline, CDR1 is SGHDN and CDR2 is FVKESK. V shed 2 bases and J 6 bases; nucleotides not matched to a gene: 20. The CDR3 is 20 amino acids. The CDR3 loop is CASSQRPPVLAGGTGNEQFF. For the CDR3, the DNA is TGTGCCAGCAGCCAAAGGCCCCCTGTGTTGGCGGGAGGGACTGGCAATGAGCAGTTCTTC.